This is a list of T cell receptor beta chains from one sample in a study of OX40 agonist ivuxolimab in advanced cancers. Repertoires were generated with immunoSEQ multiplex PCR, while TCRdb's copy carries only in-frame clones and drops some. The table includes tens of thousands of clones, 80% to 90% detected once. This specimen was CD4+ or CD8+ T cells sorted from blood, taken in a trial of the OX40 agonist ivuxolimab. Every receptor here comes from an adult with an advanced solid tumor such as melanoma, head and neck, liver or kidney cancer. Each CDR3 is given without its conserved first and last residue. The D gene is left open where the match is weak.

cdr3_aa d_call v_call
ASSLIQAGRGGEQF . TRBV28
ASSTYRDRTYEQY TRBD1 TRBV19
ASSIEGLAGGPRGNEQF TRBD2 TRBV19
AVRGLSYNEQF . TRBV10-3
ASSPTGVSSGELF TRBD1 TRBV27
ASSQGFAANYGYT . TRBV4-1
ASSFTGGAQTEAF . TRBV5-1
ASSPQTSFSGSGYEQY TRBD2 TRBV4-1
ATSRDNRASYEQY . TRBV15
ASSLDGTRNTGELF . TRBV5-1
ASSLASVGASGSHEQY TRBD2 TRBV7-8
ASSLRSTQETQY . TRBV7-3
ASSVPGQAYEQY . TRBV18
SVGREVRRNEQF . TRBV29-1
ASSLARVRVPDTQY . TRBV5-1
ASSLPLGRGDTQY TRBD2 TRBV28
ASSSEGSRANYGYT . TRBV7-9
ASSLWQGTDTQY . TRBV5-6
AWSVRAGAEQY . TRBV30
ASSVGLDGVSGNTIY . TRBV9
AWSVRDAFRELF . TRBV30
ASVKIRAYEQY . TRBV6-4
ASRLGGPEKLF . TRBV12-2
ASSELGVELF . TRBV6-1
ASRTTGTGDYGYT TRBD1 TRBV19
ARSLRQGRSYEQY TRBD1 TRBV5-3
ASSFGLAGSRTQY TRBD2 TRBV7-7
ASSGTGSSYNEQF . TRBV4-2
ASSAGAGVWEKLF . TRBV9
ASRDYSYNEQF . TRBV7-2
AITRDSYNEQF . TRBV10-3
ASSVATGDTQY . TRBV9
ASSEAGPRYEQY . TRBV6-1
ASSMVGGYT . TRBV19
ASSFGQGAYNEQF TRBD1 TRBV5-1
ASSIVSPSNQPQH . TRBV19
ASSLGGQATMTYNEQF . TRBV5-1
ASSFLGGGYT . TRBV11-2
ASSGTGLSYNEQF TRBD1 TRBV19
ASSPPYRVGEKLF . TRBV18
ASRDRGLRGYGYT TRBD1 TRBV7-2
ASSIGPGRVNTEAF . TRBV19
ASSAERIRSAGTAGTQY . TRBV2
ASSQQVTLDEQY . TRBV4-1
ASSQGRQGVIREKLF TRBD1 TRBV4-1
ASSPSAAGGQPQH TRBD1 TRBV5-6
ASSLYKGSNQPQH . TRBV28
ASSVEGGELF . TRBV9
AWSVRGWIV . TRBV30
ASSLGQTYNEQF . TRBV5-4
AGASGAANTGELF TRBD2 TRBV28
ASSRTGGTTDTQY TRBD1 TRBV4-3
ASSRDPVAEGTDTQY . TRBV5-1
ASTPRAGEQF . TRBV2
ASSPGDRNTEAF . TRBV19